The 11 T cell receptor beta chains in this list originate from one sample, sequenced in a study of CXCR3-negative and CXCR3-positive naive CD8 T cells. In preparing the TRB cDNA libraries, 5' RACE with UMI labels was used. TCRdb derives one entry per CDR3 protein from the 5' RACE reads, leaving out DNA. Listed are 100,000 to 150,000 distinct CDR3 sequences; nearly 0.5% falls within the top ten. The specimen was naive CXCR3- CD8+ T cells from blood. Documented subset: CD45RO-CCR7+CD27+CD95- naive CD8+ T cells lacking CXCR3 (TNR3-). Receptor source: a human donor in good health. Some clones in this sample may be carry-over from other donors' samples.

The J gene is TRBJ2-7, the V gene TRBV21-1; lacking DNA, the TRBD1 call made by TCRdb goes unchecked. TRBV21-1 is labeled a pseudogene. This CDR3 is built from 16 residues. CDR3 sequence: CASSKDEGQGVDEQYF.

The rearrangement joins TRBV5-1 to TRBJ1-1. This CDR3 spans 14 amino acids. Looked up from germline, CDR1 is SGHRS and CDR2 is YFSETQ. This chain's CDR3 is CASSSGGSDTEAFF. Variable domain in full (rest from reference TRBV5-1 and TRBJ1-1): KAGVTQTPRYLIKTRGQQVTLSCSPISGHRSVSWYQQTPGQGLQFLFEYFSETQRNKGNFPGRFSGRQFSNSRSEMNVSTLELGDSALYLCASSSGGSDTEAFFGQGTRLTVV.

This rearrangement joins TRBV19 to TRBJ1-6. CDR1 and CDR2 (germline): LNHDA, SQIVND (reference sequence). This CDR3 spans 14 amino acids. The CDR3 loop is CASSITGSNSPLHF.

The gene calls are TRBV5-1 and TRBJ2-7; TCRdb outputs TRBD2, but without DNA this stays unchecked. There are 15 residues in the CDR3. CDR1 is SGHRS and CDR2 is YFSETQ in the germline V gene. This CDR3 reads CASSYEGLGAYEQYF.

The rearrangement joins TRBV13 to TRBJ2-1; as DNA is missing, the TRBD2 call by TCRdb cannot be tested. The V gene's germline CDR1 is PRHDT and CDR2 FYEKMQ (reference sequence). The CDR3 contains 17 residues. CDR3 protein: CASSTYRLAESYNEQFF.

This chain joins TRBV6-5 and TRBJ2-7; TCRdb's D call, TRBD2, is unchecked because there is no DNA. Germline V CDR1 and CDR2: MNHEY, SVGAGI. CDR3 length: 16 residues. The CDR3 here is CASSRGRLRGNYEQYF.

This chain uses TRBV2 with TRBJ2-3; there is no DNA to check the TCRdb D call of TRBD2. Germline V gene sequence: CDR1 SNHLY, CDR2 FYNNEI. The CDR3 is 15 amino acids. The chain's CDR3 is CASSGLAGDTDTQYF.

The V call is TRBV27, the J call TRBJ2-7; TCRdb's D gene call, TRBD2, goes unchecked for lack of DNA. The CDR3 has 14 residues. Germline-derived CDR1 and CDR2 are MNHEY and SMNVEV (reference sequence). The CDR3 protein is CASSLIGYPPEQYF.

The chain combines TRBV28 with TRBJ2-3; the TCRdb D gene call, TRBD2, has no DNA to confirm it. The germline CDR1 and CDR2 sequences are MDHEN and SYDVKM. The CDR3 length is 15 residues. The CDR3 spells CASSPYAGGIDTQYF.

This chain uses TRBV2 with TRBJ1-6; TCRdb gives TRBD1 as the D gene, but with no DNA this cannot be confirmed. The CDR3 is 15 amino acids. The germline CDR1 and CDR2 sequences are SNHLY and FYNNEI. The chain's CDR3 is CASSEADRVNSPLHF.

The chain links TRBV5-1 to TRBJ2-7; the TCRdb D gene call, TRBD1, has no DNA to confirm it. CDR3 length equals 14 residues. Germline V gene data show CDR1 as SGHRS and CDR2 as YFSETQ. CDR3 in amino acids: CASSPGQGWDEQYF.